This T cell receptor (beta chain) was profiled in a study of high-grade serous ovarian cancer treatment subgroups. Clones were sequenced by immunoSEQ multiplex PCR, and TCRdb holds only the in-frame ones, with some missing. The table includes some 27,000 clones, around 84% detected once. CDR1 SGHDN and CDR2 FVKESK come from the germline V gene. The CDR3 is made up of 20 amino acids. V shed 4 bases and J 1 base; nucleotides not matched to a gene: 18. The tumor samples were collected prior to definitive surgery or chemotherapy. The chain recombines TRBV14 with TRBJ2-2, with 7 bases matching TRBD2. Sequencing input: tumor tissue. The sequence was collected from a human donor with high-grade serous ovarian cancer. CDR3 residues: CASSPTTLKGASGNTGELFF. CDR3 coding DNA: TGTGCCAGCAGCCCGACGACGTTAAAAGGGGCTAGCGGGAACACCGGGGAGCTGTTTTTT.